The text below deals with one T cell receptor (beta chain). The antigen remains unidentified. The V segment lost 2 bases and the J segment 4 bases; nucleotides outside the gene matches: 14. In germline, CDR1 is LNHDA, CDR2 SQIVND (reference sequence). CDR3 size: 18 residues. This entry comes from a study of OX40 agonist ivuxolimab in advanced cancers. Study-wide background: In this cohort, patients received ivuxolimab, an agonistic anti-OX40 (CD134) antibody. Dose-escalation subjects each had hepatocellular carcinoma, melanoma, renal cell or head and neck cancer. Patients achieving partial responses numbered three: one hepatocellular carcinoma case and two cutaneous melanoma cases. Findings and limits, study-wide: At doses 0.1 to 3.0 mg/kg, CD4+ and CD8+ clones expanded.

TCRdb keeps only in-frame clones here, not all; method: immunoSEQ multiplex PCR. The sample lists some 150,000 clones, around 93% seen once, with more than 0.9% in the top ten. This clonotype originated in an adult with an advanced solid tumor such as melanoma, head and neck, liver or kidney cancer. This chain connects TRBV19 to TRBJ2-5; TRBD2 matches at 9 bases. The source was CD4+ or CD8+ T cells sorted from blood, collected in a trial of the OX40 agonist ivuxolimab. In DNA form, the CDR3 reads TGTGCCAGTAGTATACGAGCGTCCCTAGCGGGGATTGGAGAGACCCAGTACTTC. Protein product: CASSIRASLAGIGETQYF.